This T cell receptor beta chain was documented in a study of human T cells and chemical hapten exposure. TCRdb processed the RACE reads anew with MiXCR; each CDR3 protein has one entry. The sample lists around 70,000 distinct CDR3 sequences, 11% occurring once. From germline, CDR1 is MNHEY and CDR2 SVGAGI. Trimming removed 0 bases at V and 8 bases at J, with 10 bases between. The CDR3 totals 14 residues. As to time point: patch test 3, about 24 weeks after DPC sensitization. Sample treatment: therapeutic diphenylcyclopropenone sensitization with weekly scalp DPC. This clonotype was obtained from a woman between 45 and 60 years old with alopecia areata. Some clones in this sample may be carry-over from other donors' samples. This sample comprised whole blood, obtained in connection with sensitization to the hapten diphenylcyclopropenone (DPC). The chain combines TRBV6-5 with TRBJ1-4, with no clear D. The CDR3: CASSYSRGREKLFF. CDR3 in DNA: TGTGCCAGCAGTTACTCGCGAGGGCGAGAAAAACTGTTTTTT.